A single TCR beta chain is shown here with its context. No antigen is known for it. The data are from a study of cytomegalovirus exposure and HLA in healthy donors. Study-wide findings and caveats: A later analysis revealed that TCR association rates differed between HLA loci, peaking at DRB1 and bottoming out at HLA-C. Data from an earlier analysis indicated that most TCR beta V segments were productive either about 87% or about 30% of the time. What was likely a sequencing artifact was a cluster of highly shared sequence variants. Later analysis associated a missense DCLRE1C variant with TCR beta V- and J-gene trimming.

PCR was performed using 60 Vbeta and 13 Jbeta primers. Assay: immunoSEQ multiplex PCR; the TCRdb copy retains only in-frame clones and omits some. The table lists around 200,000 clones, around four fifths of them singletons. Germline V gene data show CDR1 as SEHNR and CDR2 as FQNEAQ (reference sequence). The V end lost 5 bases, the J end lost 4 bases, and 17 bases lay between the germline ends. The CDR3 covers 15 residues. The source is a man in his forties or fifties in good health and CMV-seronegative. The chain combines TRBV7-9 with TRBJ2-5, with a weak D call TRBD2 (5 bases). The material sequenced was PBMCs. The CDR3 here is CASSPSPAGGETQYF. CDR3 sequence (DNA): TGTGCCAGCAGCCCGTCACCCGCAGGAGGAGAGACCCAGTACTTC. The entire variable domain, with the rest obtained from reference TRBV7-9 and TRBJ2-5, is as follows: DTGVSQNPRHKITKRGQNVTFRCDPISEHNRLYWYRQTLGQGPEFLTYFQNEAQLEKSRLLSDRFSAERPKGSFSTLEIQRTEQGDSAMYLCASSPSPAGGETQYFGPGTRLLVL.